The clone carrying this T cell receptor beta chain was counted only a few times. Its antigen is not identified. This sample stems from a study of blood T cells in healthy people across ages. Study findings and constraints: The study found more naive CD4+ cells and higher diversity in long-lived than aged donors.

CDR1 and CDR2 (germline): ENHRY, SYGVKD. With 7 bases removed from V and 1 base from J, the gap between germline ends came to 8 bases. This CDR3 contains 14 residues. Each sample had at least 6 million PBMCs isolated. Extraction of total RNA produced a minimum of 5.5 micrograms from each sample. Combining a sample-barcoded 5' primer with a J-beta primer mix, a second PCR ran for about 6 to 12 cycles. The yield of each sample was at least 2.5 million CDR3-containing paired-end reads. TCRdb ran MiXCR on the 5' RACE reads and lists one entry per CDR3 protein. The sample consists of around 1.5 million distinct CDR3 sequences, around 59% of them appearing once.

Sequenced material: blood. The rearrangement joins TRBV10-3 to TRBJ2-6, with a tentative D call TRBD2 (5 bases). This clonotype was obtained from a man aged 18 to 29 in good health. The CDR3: CAITGRSGANVLTF. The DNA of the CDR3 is TGTGCCATCACGGGGAGATCTGGGGCCAACGTCCTGACTTTC.